This is a list of T cell receptor beta chains from one sample in a study of T cells after yellow fever vaccination. TCRdb used MiXCR to reprocess the 5' RACE reads, holding one entry per CDR3 protein. The sample lists roughly 520,000 distinct CDR3 sequences; roughly 22% were seen once. This material consisted of PBMCs, taken 21 days after the first yellow fever vaccination. Receptor source: a man between 18 and 29 years old who received the YFV17D yellow fever vaccine. Both conserved end residues are part of each CDR3. The order of the fields is V gene, D gene, J gene, clone size, CDR3 protein, CDR3 DNA. A D gene is named only where the DNA matches it firmly. Clone size is given for some rows only: seen once, a few or many times, or a class if the clone is expanded.

v_gene: TRBV5-1; d_gene: .; j_gene: TRBJ2-2; abundance: .; CDR3aa: CASSAGPMSTGELFF; CDR3nt: TGCGCCAGCAGCGCCGGGCCTATGAGCACCGGGGAGCTGTTTTTT
v_gene: TRBV7-9; d_gene: .; j_gene: TRBJ2-7; abundance: .; CDR3aa: CASSPLSQIYEQYF; CDR3nt: TGTGCCAGCAGCCCACTGTCACAGATCTACGAGCAGTACTTC
v_gene: TRBV4-3; d_gene: TRBD1; j_gene: TRBJ1-1; abundance: few; CDR3aa: CASSQDLTGGNTEAFF; CDR3nt: TGCGCCAGCAGCCAAGATTTGACAGGGGGGAACACTGAAGCTTTCTTT
v_gene: TRBV4-2; d_gene: .; j_gene: TRBJ1-4; abundance: few; CDR3aa: CASSQDVVRQEKLFF; CDR3nt: TGTGCCAGCAGCCAGGACGTAGTCCGGCAGGAAAAACTGTTTTTT
v_gene: TRBV6-6; d_gene: .; j_gene: TRBJ1-1; abundance: many; CDR3aa: CASSPLMNTEAFF; CDR3nt: TGTGCCAGCAGTCCATTAATGAACACTGAAGCTTTCTTT
v_gene: TRBV6-5; d_gene: .; j_gene: TRBJ1-2; abundance: few; CDR3aa: CASSYEGGGRRASLYGYTF; CDR3nt: TGTGCCAGCAGTTACGAGGGAGGAGGTCGCAGGGCCTCCCTCTATGGCTACACCTTC
v_gene: TRBV20-1; d_gene: TRBD1; j_gene: TRBJ2-3; abundance: .; CDR3aa: CSAKGTADTQYF; CDR3nt: TGCAGTGCTAAAGGGACAGCAGATACGCAGTATTTT
v_gene: TRBV5-1; d_gene: .; j_gene: TRBJ2-1; abundance: few; CDR3aa: CASSLGSGILYNEQFF; CDR3nt: TGCGCCAGCAGCTTGGGGTCCGGGATCCTCTACAATGAGCAGTTCTTC
v_gene: TRBV7-9; d_gene: TRBD1; j_gene: TRBJ2-4; abundance: few; CDR3aa: CASSPQGAKNIQYF; CDR3nt: TGTGCCAGCAGCCCACAGGGGGCCAAAAACATTCAGTACTTC
v_gene: TRBV3-1; d_gene: .; j_gene: TRBJ1-3; abundance: few; CDR3aa: CASSQEGPNTIYF; CDR3nt: TGTGCCAGCAGCCAAGAGGGACCAAACACCATATATTTT
v_gene: TRBV11-2; d_gene: TRBD2; j_gene: TRBJ2-5; abundance: many; CDR3aa: CASSSGLARETQYF; CDR3nt: TGTGCCAGCAGCTCGGGACTAGCGAGGGAGACCCAGTACTTC
v_gene: TRBV7-2; d_gene: .; j_gene: TRBJ2-1; abundance: many; CDR3aa: CASTIPRGFYNEQFF; CDR3nt: TGTGCCAGCACCATCCCAAGGGGGTTCTACAATGAGCAGTTCTTC
v_gene: TRBV6-1; d_gene: .; j_gene: TRBJ2-3; abundance: few; CDR3aa: CASSLHGLGGTDTQYF; CDR3nt: TGTGCCAGCAGCCTTCATGGACTCGGAGGCACAGATACGCAGTATTTT
v_gene: TRBV3-1; d_gene: .; j_gene: TRBJ1-5; abundance: .; CDR3aa: CTFSFKVVGSVAQHF; CDR3nt: TGTACCTTCAGTTTTAAGGTAGTGGGGAGTGTGGCCCAGCATTTT
v_gene: TRBV6-2/TRBV6-3; d_gene: TRBD2; j_gene: TRBJ2-7; abundance: .; CDR3aa: CASRTSAYEQYF; CDR3nt: TGTGCCAGCAGGACTAGCGCCTACGAGCAGTACTTC
v_gene: TRBV4-2; d_gene: TRBD2; j_gene: TRBJ2-1; abundance: few; CDR3aa: CASSPRQAGDNEQFF; CDR3nt: TGTGCCAGCAGCCCTCGACAAGCGGGGGACAATGAGCAGTTCTTC
v_gene: TRBV20-1; d_gene: TRBD1; j_gene: TRBJ1-2; abundance: .; CDR3aa: CSAPTGSDYGYTF; CDR3nt: TGCAGTGCCCCGACAGGGTCGGACTATGGCTACACCTTC
v_gene: TRBV19; d_gene: TRBD1; j_gene: TRBJ1-5; abundance: few; CDR3aa: CASSTRQGRASQPQHF; CDR3nt: TGTGCCAGTAGTACACGACAGGGACGGGCGAGTCAGCCCCAGCATTTT
v_gene: TRBV29-1; d_gene: .; j_gene: TRBJ2-5; abundance: many; CDR3aa: CSVAPGETQYF; CDR3nt: TGCAGCGTTGCCCCCGGTGAGACCCAGTACTTC
v_gene: TRBV6-6; d_gene: .; j_gene: TRBJ2-5; abundance: few; CDR3aa: CASTTGRETQYF; CDR3nt: TGTGCCAGCACCACAGGGAGGGAGACCCAGTACTTC
v_gene: TRBV4-3; d_gene: .; j_gene: TRBJ2-3; abundance: few; CDR3aa: CASSTLPGLHTREQYF; CDR3nt: TGCGCCAGCAGCACACTTCCGGGACTCCACACTCGTGAGCAGTATTTT
v_gene: TRBV7-6; d_gene: TRBD1; j_gene: TRBJ2-5; abundance: .; CDR3aa: CASSSTGQGGQETQYF; CDR3nt: TGTGCCAGCAGCAGTACGGGACAGGGGGGCCAAGAGACCCAGTACTTC
v_gene: TRBV12-3/TRBV12-4; d_gene: .; j_gene: TRBJ1-1; abundance: .; CDR3aa: CASKYREGAFF; CDR3nt: TGTGCCAGCAAGTACAGGGAAGGGGCTTTCTTT
v_gene: TRBV4-1; d_gene: .; j_gene: TRBJ1-5; abundance: .; CDR3aa: CASSQDSGRNQPQHF; CDR3nt: TGCGCCAGCAGCCAAGACTCAGGGCGTAATCAGCCCCAGCATTTT
v_gene: TRBV5-1; d_gene: .; j_gene: TRBJ1-1; abundance: .; CDR3aa: CASRVNDVVTEAFF; CDR3nt: TGCGCCAGCAGAGTCAACGACGTCGTCACTGAAGCTTTCTTT
v_gene: TRBV6-5; d_gene: TRBD2; j_gene: TRBJ2-3; abundance: few; CDR3aa: CASSYSKSGGRVTDTQYF; CDR3nt: TGTGCCAGCAGTTACTCAAAAAGCGGGGGGCGGGTCACAGATACGCAGTATTTT
v_gene: TRBV1; d_gene: .; j_gene: TRBJ2-6; abundance: .; CDR3aa: CTSSQDWGQRLRKANVLTF; CDR3nt: TGCACCAGCAGCCAAGATTGGGGACAGCGGCTTCGTAAGGCCAACGTCCTGACTTTC
v_gene: TRBV11-1; d_gene: TRBD2; j_gene: TRBJ2-2; abundance: .; CDR3aa: CASSQAGLNTGELFF; CDR3nt: TGTGCCAGCAGTCAAGCGGGGTTGAACACCGGGGAGCTGTTTTTT
v_gene: TRBV2; d_gene: .; j_gene: TRBJ2-4; abundance: few; CDR3aa: CATPSGTAGIQYF; CDR3nt: TGTGCCACCCCCTCCGGGACCGCGGGCATTCAGTACTTC
v_gene: TRBV5-4; d_gene: .; j_gene: TRBJ1-1; abundance: .; CDR3aa: CASSFGWSNTEAFF; CDR3nt: TGTGCCAGCAGCTTTGGGTGGTCGAACACTGAAGCTTTCTTT
v_gene: TRBV6-4; d_gene: .; j_gene: TRBJ2-2; abundance: few; CDR3aa: CASSEFSGVNTGELFF; CDR3nt: TGTGCCAGCAGTGAGTTCTCTGGCGTCAACACCGGGGAGCTGTTTTTT
v_gene: TRBV4-3; d_gene: .; j_gene: TRBJ1-6; abundance: few; CDR3aa: CASSSAGGRLYNSPLHF; CDR3nt: TGCGCCAGCAGCTCAGCCGGGGGTCGCTTATATAATTCACCCCTCCACTTT
v_gene: TRBV7-2; d_gene: TRBD1; j_gene: TRBJ2-7; abundance: few; CDR3aa: CASSQTGQATYEQYF; CDR3nt: TGTGCCAGCAGCCAAACGGGACAGGCTACCTACGAGCAGTACTTC
v_gene: TRBV5-1; d_gene: .; j_gene: TRBJ2-3; abundance: .; CDR3aa: CASSYAGMDTQYF; CDR3nt: TGCGCCAGCAGCTACGCGGGAATGGATACGCAGTATTTT
v_gene: TRBV6-5; d_gene: TRBD2; j_gene: TRBJ2-7; abundance: .; CDR3aa: CASSYVAGDYEQYF; CDR3nt: TGTGCCAGCAGTTACGTAGCGGGGGACTACGAGCAGTACTTC
v_gene: TRBV24-1; d_gene: .; j_gene: TRBJ2-1; abundance: .; CDR3aa: CATSGSEEGANIGNEQFF; CDR3nt: TGTGCCACCAGTGGCTCGGAGGAGGGGGCGAACATTGGCAATGAGCAGTTCTTC
v_gene: TRBV7-9; d_gene: .; j_gene: TRBJ1-2; abundance: few; CDR3aa: CASTLRGENYGYTF; CDR3nt: TGTGCCAGCACCCTTAGGGGGGAAAACTATGGCTACACCTTC
v_gene: TRBV7-6; d_gene: .; j_gene: TRBJ1-2; abundance: few; CDR3aa: CASSPQVNYGYTF; CDR3nt: TGTGCCAGCAGCCCCCAGGTTAACTATGGCTACACCTTC
v_gene: TRBV5-5; d_gene: .; j_gene: TRBJ2-7; abundance: .; CDR3aa: CASGLGGLDEQYF; CDR3nt: TGTGCCAGCGGCCTGGGGGGGCTCGACGAGCAGTACTTC
v_gene: TRBV2; d_gene: .; j_gene: TRBJ2-1; abundance: .; CDR3aa: CASTPTGDNEQFF; CDR3nt: TGTGCCAGCACTCCTACAGGAGACAATGAGCAGTTCTTC
v_gene: TRBV7-2; d_gene: TRBD1; j_gene: TRBJ2-1; abundance: .; CDR3aa: CASRPGQGEYNEQFF; CDR3nt: TGTGCCAGCAGACCCGGACAGGGTGAATACAATGAGCAGTTCTTC
v_gene: TRBV27; d_gene: TRBD1; j_gene: TRBJ1-1; abundance: many; CDR3aa: CASMGQGYTEAFF; CDR3nt: TGTGCCAGCATGGGACAGGGCTACACTGAAGCTTTCTTT
v_gene: TRBV4-1; d_gene: .; j_gene: TRBJ1-6; abundance: few; CDR3aa: CATRFFAGSSLNSPLHF; CDR3nt: TGCGCCACCAGGTTTTTTGCTGGGAGTTCCCTTAATTCACCCCTCCACTTT
v_gene: TRBV2; d_gene: .; j_gene: TRBJ1-2; abundance: .; CDR3aa: CASTPTQTANYGYTF; CDR3nt: TGTGCCAGCACACCAACCCAGACGGCTAACTATGGCTACACCTTC
v_gene: TRBV7-9; d_gene: .; j_gene: TRBJ2-7; abundance: .; CDR3aa: CASSLLLMGAYEQYF; CDR3nt: TGTGCCAGCAGCTTACTGTTGATGGGTGCGTACGAGCAGTACTTC
v_gene: TRBV10-3; d_gene: TRBD2; j_gene: TRBJ2-5; abundance: .; CDR3aa: CAITAGGETQYF; CDR3nt: TGTGCCATCACCGCGGGGGGAGAGACCCAGTACTTC
v_gene: TRBV28; d_gene: .; j_gene: TRBJ2-2; abundance: few; CDR3aa: CASGRNTGELFF; CDR3nt: TGTGCCAGCGGACGGAACACCGGGGAGCTGTTTTTT
v_gene: TRBV20-1; d_gene: TRBD2; j_gene: TRBJ2-5; abundance: .; CDR3aa: CGTATSGGAWETQYF; CDR3nt: TGCGGCACGGCGACCAGCGGGGGGGCCTGGGAGACCCAGTACTTC
v_gene: TRBV5-1; d_gene: TRBD2; j_gene: TRBJ2-5; abundance: many; CDR3aa: CASSSQRGIEETQYF; CDR3nt: TGCGCCAGCAGCTCCCAGCGGGGGATAGAAGAGACCCAGTACTTC
v_gene: TRBV6-2/TRBV6-3; d_gene: .; j_gene: TRBJ2-6; abundance: .; CDR3aa: CASISTPGRGSGANVLTF; CDR3nt: TGTGCCAGCATCTCCACCCCTGGACGGGGCTCTGGGGCCAACGTCCTGACTTTC
v_gene: TRBV10-3; d_gene: TRBD1; j_gene: TRBJ1-6; abundance: .; CDR3aa: CAIRDPGGDRGNSPLHF; CDR3nt: TGTGCCATCCGCGATCCCGGGGGGGACAGGGGTAATTCACCCCTCCACTTT
v_gene: TRBV12-3/TRBV12-4; d_gene: .; j_gene: TRBJ2-1; abundance: many; CDR3aa: CASSLGSGQFF; CDR3nt: TGTGCCAGCAGCTTGGGGAGTGGGCAGTTCTTC
v_gene: TRBV6-2/TRBV6-3; d_gene: .; j_gene: TRBJ2-4; abundance: .; CDR3aa: CASSPPHNIQYF; CDR3nt: TGTGCCAGCAGCCCTCCCCACAATATTCAGTACTTC